Given below is one TCR beta chain in context. No antigen is known for it. The J segment lost 1 base and the V segment lost 5 bases, leaving 4 bases of the junction unmatched. The germline V gene encodes CDR1 SNHLY and CDR2 FYNNEI. This CDR3 is 14 amino acids long. The data were taken from a study of CD8+ T cells in alopecia areata. Study as a whole: The drug, oral tofacitinib, was given to treated patients at 5 to 10 mg twice daily. Patients given treatment had severity scored by the percentage of scalp area affected. Study observations and caveats: On tofacitinib, scalp clonality and expanded CD8+ clones among top 100 fell significantly. Scalp lesions, especially in alopecia totalis/universalis, had higher clonality than normal scalp.

The treatment here: oral pan-JAK inhibitor, 5-10 mg twice daily. Following RNA extraction, reverse transcription yielded cDNA that acted as the sequencing template. Only in-frame clones appear in the TCRdb table, and some are missing; sequencing was by immunoSEQ multiplex PCR. Of 150,000 to 200,000 clones listed, more than 50% were seen once; the top ten hold about 0.94%. This sequence originates from a human donor with alopecia areata. V is TRBV2 and J is TRBJ2-7; 8 nucleotides match TRBD1. The specimen was CD4+ T cells sorted from blood, collected at week 24, from a patient treated with tofacitinib. The CDR3 is CASSRDRRSYEQYF. The CDR3 DNA reads as TGTGCCAGCAGTCGGGACAGGAGGTCCTACGAGCAGTACTTC.